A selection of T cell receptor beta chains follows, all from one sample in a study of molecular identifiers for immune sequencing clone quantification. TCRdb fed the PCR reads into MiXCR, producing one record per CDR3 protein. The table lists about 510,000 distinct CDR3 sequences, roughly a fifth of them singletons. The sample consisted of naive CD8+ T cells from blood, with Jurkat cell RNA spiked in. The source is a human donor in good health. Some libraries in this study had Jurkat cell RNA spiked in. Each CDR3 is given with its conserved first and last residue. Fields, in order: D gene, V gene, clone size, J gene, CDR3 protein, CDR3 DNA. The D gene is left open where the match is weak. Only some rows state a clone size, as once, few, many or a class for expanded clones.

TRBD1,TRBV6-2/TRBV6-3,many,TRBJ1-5,CASSHRGYNQPQHF,TGTGCCAGCAGTCACAGGGGATACAATCAGCCCCAGCATTTT
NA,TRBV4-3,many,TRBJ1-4,CASSQDRGLTNEKLFF,TGCGCCAGCAGCCAAGATCGCGGGTTAACTAATGAAAAACTGTTTTTT
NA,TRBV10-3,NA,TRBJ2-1,CAISEDNSRYNERFF,TGTGCCATCAGTGAGGATAACAGCCGCTACAATGAGCGGTTCTTC
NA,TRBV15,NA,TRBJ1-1,CATSREPPGVATEAFF,TGTGCCACCAGCAGAGAGCCCCCAGGGGTGGCCACTGAAGCTTTCTTT
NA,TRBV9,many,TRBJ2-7,CASSPGPTSYEQYF,TGTGCCAGCAGCCCGGGACCCACCTCCTACGAGCAGTACTTC
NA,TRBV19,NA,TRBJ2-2,CASSPGWGTGELFF,TGTGCCAGTAGTCCTGGGTGGGGGACCGGGGAGCTGTTTTTT
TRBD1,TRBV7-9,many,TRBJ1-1,CASFISTGFTGEAFF,TGTGCCAGCTTCATTTCGACAGGGTTTACTGGAGAAGCTTTCTTT
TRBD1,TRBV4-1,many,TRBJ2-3,CASSQPGQGASTDTQYF,TGCGCCAGCAGCCAACCGGGACAGGGGGCGAGCACAGATACGCAGTATTTT
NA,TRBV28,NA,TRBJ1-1,CASSSTGTGQGEAFF,TGTGCCAGCAGTTCTACCGGGACGGGGCAGGGTGAAGCTTTCTTT
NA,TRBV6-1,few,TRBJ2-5,CASSEWRGTGETQYF,TGTGCCAGCAGTGAATGGAGAGGGACGGGAGAGACCCAGTACTTC
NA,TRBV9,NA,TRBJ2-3,CASSVGTTLTDTQYF,TGTGCCAGCAGCGTAGGGACTACCCTCACAGATACGCAGTATTTT
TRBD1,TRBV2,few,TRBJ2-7,CASSVTGGGIDEQYF,TGTGCCAGCAGTGTGACAGGGGGTGGTATTGACGAGCAGTACTTC
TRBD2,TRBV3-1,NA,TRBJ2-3,CASMGGGGRTDTQYF,TGTGCCAGCATGGGAGGCGGGGGACGCACAGATACGCAGTATTTT
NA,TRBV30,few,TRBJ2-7,CAWSNGDSYEQYF,TGTGCCTGGAGTAACGGGGACTCCTACGAGCAGTACTTC
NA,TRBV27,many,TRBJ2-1,CASSPGPYNEQFF,TGTGCCAGCAGTCCCGGGCCTTACAATGAGCAGTTCTTC
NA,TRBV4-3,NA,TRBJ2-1,CASSQDTGIYNEQLF,TGCGCCAGCAGCCAAGATACAGGGATATACAATGAGCAGCTCTTC
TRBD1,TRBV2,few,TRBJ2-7,CASELNSGTGEAEQYF,TGTGCCAGCGAATTGAATTCAGGGACAGGGGAGGCCGAGCAGTACTTC
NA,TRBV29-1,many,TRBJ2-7,CSVQGQSYEQYF,TGCAGCGTCCAAGGACAGTCCTACGAGCAGTACTTC
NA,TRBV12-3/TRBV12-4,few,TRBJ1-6,CASSPTRADYNSPLHF,TGTGCCAGCAGTCCAACCCGGGCCGACTATAATTCACCCCTCCACTTT
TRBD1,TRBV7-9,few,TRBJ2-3,CASSPRTGGPIYTQYF,TGTGCCAGCAGCCCCCGGACAGGGGGCCCCATTTATACGCAGTATTTT
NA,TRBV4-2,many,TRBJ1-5,CASSQDLDLPGGQPQHF,TGTGCCAGCAGCCAAGATCTTGATCTACCGGGAGGTCAGCCCCAGCATTTT
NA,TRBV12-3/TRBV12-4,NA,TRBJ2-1,CASSPPDFSYNEQFF,TGTGCCAGCAGCCCCCCCGACTTTTCCTACAATGAGCAGTTCTTC
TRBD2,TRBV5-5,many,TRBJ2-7,CASSSGAGVRGRYEQYF,TGTGCCAGCAGCTCCGGGGCGGGAGTCCGAGGCCGCTACGAGCAGTACTTC
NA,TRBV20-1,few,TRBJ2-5,CSARDLRIQETQYF,TGCAGTGCTAGAGATCTCAGGATTCAGGAGACCCAGTACTTC
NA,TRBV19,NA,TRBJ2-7,CASSITPLTYEQYF,TGTGCCAGTAGTATTACACCGTTGACCTACGAGCAGTACTTC
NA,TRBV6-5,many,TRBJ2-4,CASTEGPHAVDIQYF,TGTGCCAGCACCGAGGGACCTCATGCTGTAGACATTCAGTACTTC
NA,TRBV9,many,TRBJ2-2,CASSVGSLWNTGELFF,TGTGCCAGCAGCGTGGGGTCGCTGTGGAACACCGGGGAGCTGTTTTTT
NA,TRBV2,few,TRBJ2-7,CASSESGLPYEQYF,TGTGCCAGCAGTGAATCGGGACTCCCGTACGAGCAGTACTTC
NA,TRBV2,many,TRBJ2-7,CASSHYEQYF,TGTGCCAGCAGCCACTACGAGCAGTACTTC
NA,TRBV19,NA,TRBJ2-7,CAGGPWGGEYEQYF,TGTGCCGGTGGCCCCTGGGGGGGCGAGTACGAGCAGTACTTC
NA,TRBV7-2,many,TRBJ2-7,CASSTPESPPYEQYF,TGTGCCAGCAGCACGCCGGAGAGCCCGCCCTACGAGCAGTACTTC
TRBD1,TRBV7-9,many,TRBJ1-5,CASSLATGGNQPQHF,TGTGCCAGCAGCTTAGCCACAGGGGGCAATCAGCCCCAGCATTTT
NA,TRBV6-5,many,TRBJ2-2,CASRDNNRDGNTGELFF,TGTGCCAGCAGGGACAATAACAGGGATGGAAACACCGGGGAGCTGTTTTTT
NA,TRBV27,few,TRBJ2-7,CASSLRSDSSYEQYF,TGTGCCAGCAGTTTACGATCGGACAGCTCCTACGAGCAGTACTTC
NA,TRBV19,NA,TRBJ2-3,CASSILESTDTQYF,TGTGCCAGTAGTATTTTAGAGAGCACAGATACGCAGTATTTT
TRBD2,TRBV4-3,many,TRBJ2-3,CASSQGLATQYF,TGCGCCAGCAGCCAAGGACTAGCTACGCAGTATTTT
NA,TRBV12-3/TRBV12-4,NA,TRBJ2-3,CASSFGEGTDTQYF,NA
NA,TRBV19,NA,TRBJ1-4,CASSIQAGQVNEKLFF,TGTGCCAGTAGTATACAGGCGGGTCAGGTTAATGAAAAACTGTTTTTT
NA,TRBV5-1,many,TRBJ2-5,CASSWVRETQYF,TGCGCCAGCAGCTGGGTCCGAGAGACCCAGTACTTC
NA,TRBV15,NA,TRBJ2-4,CATSTVFIRATKAKNIQYF,TGTGCCACCAGCACCGTATTTATCCGGGCAACAAAAGCCAAAAACATTCAGTACTTC
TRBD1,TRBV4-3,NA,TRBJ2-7,CASSQLQGVHEQYF,TGCGCCAGCAGCCAACTCCAGGGGGTTCACGAGCAGTACTTC
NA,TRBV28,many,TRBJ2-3,CASSLSLLASSSSTDTQYF,TGTGCCAGCAGTTTATCGCTGTTGGCTAGCAGCTCTAGCACAGATACGCAGTATTTT
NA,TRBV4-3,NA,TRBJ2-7,CASSQDRKSPYEQYF,TGCGCCAGCAGCCAAGATCGAAAGTCCCCCTACGAGCAGTACTTC
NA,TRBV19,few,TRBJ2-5,CASSWGGGFEETQYF,TGTGCCAGTAGTTGGGGAGGTGGCTTTGAAGAGACCCAGTACTTC
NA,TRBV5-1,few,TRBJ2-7,CASSSSGISYEQYF,TGCGCCAGCAGCAGCTCAGGGATCTCCTACGAGCAGTACTTC
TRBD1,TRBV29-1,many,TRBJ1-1,CSVDGQDTEAFF,TGCAGCGTTGATGGACAGGACACTGAAGCTTTCTTT
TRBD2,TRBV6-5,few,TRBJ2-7,CASSYSFGGGLNEQYF,TGTGCCAGCAGTTACTCATTTGGCGGGGGGTTAAACGAGCAGTACTTC
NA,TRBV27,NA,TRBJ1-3,CASSPESGQPFSGTTIYF,TGTGCCAGCAGTCCAGAGTCAGGGCAGCCTTTCTCTGGAACCACCATATATTTT
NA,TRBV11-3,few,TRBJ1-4,CASRPFGSFLLEKLFF,TGTGCCAGCAGACCATTTGGGAGCTTCTTACTTGAAAAACTGTTTTTT
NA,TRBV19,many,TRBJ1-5,CASSEGRWAGNQPQHF,TGTGCCAGTAGTGAAGGGCGTTGGGCAGGCAATCAGCCCCAGCATTTT
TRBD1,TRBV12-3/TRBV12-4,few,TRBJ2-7,CASSLRDRALEQYF,TGTGCCAGCAGTTTACGGGACAGGGCTCTCGAGCAGTACTTC
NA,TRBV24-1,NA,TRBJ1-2,CATSVSQSYGYTF,TGTGCCACCAGTGTATCTCAGTCCTATGGCTACACCTTC
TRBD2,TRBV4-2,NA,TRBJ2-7,CASSQEVGGGTSYEQYF,TGTGCCAGCAGCCAAGAAGTTGGGGGAGGGACCTCCTACGAGCAGTACTTC
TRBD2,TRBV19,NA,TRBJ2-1,CASSIDPSSGYNEQFF,TGTGCCAGTAGTATAGACCCCTCTAGCGGTTACAATGAGCAGTTCTTC
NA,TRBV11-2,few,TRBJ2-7,CASSLGGGPRNYEQYF,TGTGCCAGCAGCTTAGGGGGCGGGCCGCGCAACTACGAGCAGTACTTC
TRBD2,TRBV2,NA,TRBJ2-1,CAREKGLALDNEQFF,TGTGCCAGAGAGAAGGGACTAGCTCTGGACAATGAGCAGTTCTTC
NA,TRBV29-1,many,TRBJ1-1,CSTTPGMNTEAFF,TGCAGCACAACTCCTGGGATGAACACTGAAGCTTTCTTT
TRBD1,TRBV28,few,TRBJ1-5,CASSKGQGSYQPQHF,TGTGCCAGCAGCAAGGGACAGGGGTCTTATCAGCCCCAGCATTTT
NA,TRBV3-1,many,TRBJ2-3,CASSQSLPTDTQYF,TGTGCCAGCAGCCAGTCACTTCCCACAGATACGCAGTATTTT